The 20 T cell receptor beta chains in this list originate from one sample, sequenced in a study of blood T cell repertoires in COVID-19. Repertoires were generated with immunoSEQ multiplex PCR, while TCRdb's copy carries only in-frame clones and drops some. The table lists around 300,000 clones, roughly 86% of them singletons, with roughly 1.8% in the top ten. Sequenced material: PBMCs or T cells enriched from blood (not recorded which). The receptors were sampled from a woman in her sixties who had recovered from COVID-19.

The chain has TRBV5-5 and TRBJ2-5; D ambiguous. This CDR3 spans 14 amino acids. Trimming left V 4 bases short and J 2 bases short, with 12 bases between. Germline values: CDR1 SGHKS, CDR2 YYEKEE (reference sequence). CDR3 residues: CASSPRAYQETQYF. In DNA, the CDR3 is TGTGCCAGCAGCCCTCGAGCGTATCAAGAGACCCAGTACTTC.

V usage is TRBV10-3 and J usage is TRBJ2-7; D unclear. The V end was cut by 10 bases, the J end by 4 bases, with 14 bases between. Germline CDR1 is ENHRY and CDR2 is SYGVKD. This CDR3 has 12 residues. This chain's CDR3 is CATHEVPYEQYF. The DNA for the CDR3 is TGTGCCACTCACGAGGTCCCATACGAGCAGTACTTC.

The chain carries TRBV7-9 and TRBJ2-1; tentative D call: TRBD1 (6 bases). The V gene's germline CDR1 is SEHNR and CDR2 FQNEAQ (reference sequence). The CDR3 consists of 15 residues. V dropped 6 bases and J dropped 7 bases, with 19 bases sitting between them. As DNA, the CDR3 is TGTGCCAGCAGAAACCTGGCGTCCCAGGGGAATGAGCAGTTCTTC. It encodes CASRNLASQGNEQFF.

The chain has TRBV18 and TRBJ1-6; perhaps TRBD1 as D (5 bases). Germline loops: CDR1 KGHSH, CDR2 LQKENI. This CDR3 region has 14 residues. With 3 bases removed from V and 12 bases from J, the gap between germline ends came to 15 bases. CDR3 in amino acids: CASSPDAGTQPLHF. In DNA, the CDR3 is TGTGCCAGCTCACCGGACGCTGGGACTCAACCCCTCCACTTT. Together with reference TRBV18 and TRBJ1-6, the CDR3 gives the full variable domain: NAGVMQNPRHLVRRRGQEARLRCSPMKGHSHVYWYRQLPEEGLKFMVYLQKENIIDESGMPKERFSAEFPKEGPSILRIQQVVRGDSAAYFCASSPDAGTQPLHFGNGTRLTVT.

The chain links TRBV11-2 to TRBJ1-2, with a tentative D call TRBD1 (6 bases). Germline CDR1 SGHAT, CDR2 FQNNGV. The length of the CDR3 is 14 residues. Between the trimmed V and J ends, which lost 1 base and 7 bases, there was a span of 13 bases. CDR3 amino acids: CASSLVSGVAGYTF. The CDR3 DNA sequence: TGTGCCAGCAGCTTAGTCTCAGGGGTTGCTGGCTACACCTTC.

With respect to this clone: Other DNA variants within this sample encode the same CDR3. This sequence joins TRBV30 and TRBJ1-5, with unresolved D. This CDR3 is 13 amino acids long. V was clipped by 0 bases and J by 3 bases, with 6 bases between them. CDR1 and CDR2 from the germline V gene are GTSNPN and SVGIG (reference sequence). As DNA, the CDR3 is TGTGCCTGGAGTGTGCAGGACAATCAGCCCCAGCATTTT. This sequence encodes CAWSVQDNQPQHF.

V usage is TRBV25-1 and J usage is TRBJ1-4; D ambiguous. Trimming removed 3 bases from V and 9 bases from J, with 14 bases in between. Germline CDR1 and CDR2: MGHDK and SYGVNS. This CDR3 is 14 amino acids long. The CDR3 here is CASSEIGGIKKLFF. Here the CDR3 DNA reads TGTGCCAGCAGTGAGATCGGAGGCATAAAAAAACTGTTTTTT.

The chain links TRBV5-1 to TRBJ1-2; TRBD1 matches 8 bases. CDR1 SGHRS and CDR2 YFSETQ come from the germline V gene. Trimming took 0 bases from V and 8 from J; bases not matched to a gene: 3. The CDR3 runs 13 residues. The CDR3 here is CASSLDRGWGYTF. Written as DNA, the CDR3 is TGCGCCAGCAGCTTGGACAGGGGGTGGGGCTACACCTTC.

The chain couples TRBV10-3 to TRBJ1-2; 10 bases match TRBD1. The CDR3 is 13 residues long. Germline values: CDR1 ENHRY, CDR2 SYGVKD. After removal of 8 bases from V and 8 bases from J, the junction contained 8 bases not matched to a gene. The CDR3 is CAIRDRGVGGYTF. CDR3 DNA sequence: TGTGCCATCCGGGACAGGGGCGTTGGGGGCTACACCTTC.

V is TRBV6-5 and J is TRBJ2-1, with 12 nucleotides matching TRBD2. The V and J ends lost 0 bases and 9 bases, in that order; junction bases with no gene match: 3. The germline V gene encodes CDR1 MNHEY and CDR2 SVGAGI. There are 15 residues in the CDR3. CDR3 protein: CASSYSTSGSFEQFF. The CDR3, as DNA: TGTGCCAGCAGTTACTCGACTAGCGGGAGTTTTGAGCAGTTCTTC.

The chain recombines TRBV5-1 with TRBJ1-4; the D gene is possibly TRBD1 (6 bases). This CDR3 has 16 residues. CDR1 and CDR2 (germline): SGHRS, YFSETQ. With 4 bases removed from V and 5 bases from J, the gap between germline ends came to 18 bases. The CDR3 spells CASSTPTGLPNEKLFF. In DNA, the CDR3 is TGCGCCAGCAGCACCCCGACAGGTCTACCAAATGAAAAACTGTTTTTT.

This clone showed up just once. This chain connects TRBV29-1 to TRBJ2-1; the D gene is possibly TRBD2 (6 bases). Germline V gene data show CDR1 as SQVTM and CDR2 as ANQGSEA. The CDR3 sequence is 15 residues long. V lost 4 bases and J 4 bases, leaving 17 bases between the germline ends. The CDR3 nucleotides read TGCAGCGTTGTTAGTGTTAGAGGGAGGTACAATGAGCAGTTCTTC. This gives the protein CSVVSVRGRYNEQFF.

In nucleotides, the CDR3 is TGTGCCAGCAGCTTAGAATCTCTTGCCCTCCACTTT. Amino acids: CASSLESLALHF. J is TRBJ1-6 and V is TRBV7-9; D gene ambiguous. CDR3 length equals 12 residues. The V end lost 1 base, the J end lost 14 bases, and 9 bases lay between the germline ends. In germline, CDR1 is SEHNR, CDR2 FQNEAQ (reference sequence).

V and J are TRBV11-3 and TRBJ2-7, with TRBD2 matching 11 bases. CDR1 is SGHNT and CDR2 is YENEEA in the germline V gene. The ends lost 7 bases at V and 3 bases at J; junction bases unmatched: 8. The CDR3 contains 15 residues. CDR3 in amino acids: CASKSSGTSGYEQYF. The CDR3 DNA is TGTGCCAGCAAATCATCCGGGACTAGCGGCTACGAGCAGTACTTC. Looking up the rest from reference TRBV11-3 and TRBJ2-7 gives the full variable domain: EAGVVQSPRYKIIEKKQPVAFWCNPISGHNTLYWYLQNLGQGPELLIRYENEEAVDDSQLPKDRFSAERLKGVDSTLKIQPAELGDSAVYLCASKSSGTSGYEQYFGPGTRLTVT.

The chain combines TRBV5-1 with TRBJ1-1; maybe TRBD1 (5 bases). Trimming removed 2 bases from V and 3 bases from J, with 8 bases in between. Germline CDR1 is SGHRS and CDR2 is YFSETQ. The CDR3 has 13 residues. In nucleotides, the CDR3 is TGCGCCAGCAGCTTTTCCAGGGACACTGAAGCTTTCTTT. Translating it yields CASSFSRDTEAFF.

The chain couples TRBV20-1 to TRBJ1-2; D remains ambiguous. The ends were cut back, 0 bases at V and 7 bases at J, with 6 bases in the middle. This CDR3 contains 11 residues. Germline CDR1 DFQATT, CDR2 SNEGSKA (reference sequence). The chain's CDR3 is CSAREYGGYTF. For the CDR3, the DNA is TGCAGTGCTAGAGAGTACGGTGGCTACACCTTC.

The chain couples TRBV5-4 to TRBJ2-7, with 7 bases aligning to TRBD2. Germline CDR1 and CDR2: SGHNT and YYREEE (reference sequence). CDR3 size: 15 residues. V lost 4 bases to trimming and J lost 5 bases; unmatched junction nucleotides: 12. CDR3 DNA: TGTGCCAGCAGCCCTACGGGGTGGGCGGGAGACGAGCAGTACTTC. This translates into CASSPTGWAGDEQYF.

There are a few counts of this clone. The gene calls are TRBV5-5 and TRBJ1-4; D might be TRBD1 (5 bases). Trimming removed 6 bases at V and 0 bases at J, with 12 bases between. This CDR3 has 15 amino acids. Germline V gives CDR1 SGHKS, CDR2 YYEKEE (reference sequence). The CDR3 protein is CASILTGSTNEKLFF. CDR3 coding DNA: TGTGCCAGCATCCTAACAGGTTCAACTAATGAAAAACTGTTTTTT.

For the CDR3, the DNA is TGTGCCAGCAGCCAGTATGAAGTCTATGGCTACACCTTC. It is translated as CASSQYEVYGYTF. The chain is built from TRBV28 and TRBJ1-2; D uncertain. Germline V gene data show CDR1 as MDHEN and CDR2 as SYDVKM. The CDR3 spans 13 residues. The V end lost 6 bases, the J end lost 4 bases, and 12 bases lay between the germline ends.

The chain is built from TRBV28 and TRBJ1-5, with D possibly matching TRBD1 (5 bases). Per germline, CDR1 MDHEN and CDR2 SYDVKM. The V and J ends lost 5 bases and 1 base respectively, with 15 bases between them. The CDR3 consists of 16 residues. Here the CDR3 reads CASSPQSGGSNQPQHF. The DNA for the CDR3 is TGTGCCAGCAGTCCACAATCGGGGGGAAGCAATCAGCCCCAGCATTTT.